Sequencing of this T cell receptor (beta chain) was carried out in a study of blood T cells in healthy people across ages. V was shortened by 4 bases and J by 3 bases, with 16 bases between the two germline ends. This CDR3 has 15 residues. The germline V gene encodes CDR1 SGHAT and CDR2 FQDESV (reference sequence). Primers used in a second PCR of about 6 to 11 cycles were a sample-barcoded 5' primer and a J-beta primer mix. TCRdb itself ran the 5' RACE reads through MiXCR, one entry per CDR3 protein. The sample consists of roughly 1,500,000 distinct CDR3 sequences, roughly 30% of them appearing once.

This TCR was recovered from a woman aged 25 to 39 in good health. The rearrangement joins TRBV11-1 to TRBJ2-7, with D possibly being TRBD2 (6 bases). The sequencing sample was made of blood. Written as DNA, the CDR3 is TGTGCCAGCAGCTACCTCATGGGGGACTGCTACGAGCAGTACTTC. This translates into CASSYLMGDCYEQYF.